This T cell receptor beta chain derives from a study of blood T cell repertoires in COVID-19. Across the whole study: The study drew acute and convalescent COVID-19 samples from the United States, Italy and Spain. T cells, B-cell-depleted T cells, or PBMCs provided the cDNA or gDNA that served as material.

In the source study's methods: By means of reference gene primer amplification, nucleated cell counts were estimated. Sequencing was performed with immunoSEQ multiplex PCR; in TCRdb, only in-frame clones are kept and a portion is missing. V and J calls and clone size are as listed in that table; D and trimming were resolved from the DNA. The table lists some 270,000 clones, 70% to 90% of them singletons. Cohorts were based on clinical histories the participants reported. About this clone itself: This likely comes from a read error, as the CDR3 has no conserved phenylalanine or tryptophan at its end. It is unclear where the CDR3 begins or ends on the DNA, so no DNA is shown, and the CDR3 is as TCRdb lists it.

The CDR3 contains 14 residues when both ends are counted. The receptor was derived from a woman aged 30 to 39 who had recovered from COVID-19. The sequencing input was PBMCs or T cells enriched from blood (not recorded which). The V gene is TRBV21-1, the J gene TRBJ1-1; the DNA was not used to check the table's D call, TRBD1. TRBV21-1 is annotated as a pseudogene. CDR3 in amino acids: CASTQERGQRGRGL.